Here is one T cell receptor beta chain with its context. The entry originates in a study of blood T cell repertoires in COVID-19. Study context: There were acute and convalescent COVID-19 samples, and they came from the United States, Italy and Spain. In each case, the material was cDNA or gDNA derived from T cells, B-cell-depleted T cells, or PBMCs.

Per the original data handling: It was from reference gene primer amplification that nucleated cell counts were estimated. Measured with immunoSEQ multiplex PCR; TCRdb has only the in-frame clones, and not every one. That table is the source of V, J and clone size, and D and trimming were worked out from the DNA. The sample includes about 190,000 clones, around 87% of them seen just once. V lost 5 bases, J lost 2 bases, and 6 bases lay in between. Germline V gives CDR1 MDHEN, CDR2 SYDVKM. The CDR3 spans 12 residues. This sequence originates from a middle-aged man with acute or convalescent COVID-19. Sequenced material: peripheral blood. The V call is TRBV28, the J call TRBJ1-2; a possible D gene is TRBD1 (6 bases). CDR3 bases: TGTGCCAGCAGTGGACAGAACTATGGCTACACCTTC. Translated: CASSGQNYGYTF.